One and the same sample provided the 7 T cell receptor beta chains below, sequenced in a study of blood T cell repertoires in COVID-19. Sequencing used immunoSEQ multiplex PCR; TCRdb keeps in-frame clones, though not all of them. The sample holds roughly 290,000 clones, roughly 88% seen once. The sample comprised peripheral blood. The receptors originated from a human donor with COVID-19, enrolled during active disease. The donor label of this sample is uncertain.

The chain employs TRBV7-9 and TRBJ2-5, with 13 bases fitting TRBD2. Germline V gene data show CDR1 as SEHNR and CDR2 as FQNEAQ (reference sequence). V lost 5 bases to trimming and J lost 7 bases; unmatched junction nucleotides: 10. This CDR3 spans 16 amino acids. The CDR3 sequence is CASSLTSGRALGTQYF. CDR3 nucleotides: TGTGCCAGCAGCCTTACTAGCGGGAGGGCCTTGGGGACCCAGTACTTC.

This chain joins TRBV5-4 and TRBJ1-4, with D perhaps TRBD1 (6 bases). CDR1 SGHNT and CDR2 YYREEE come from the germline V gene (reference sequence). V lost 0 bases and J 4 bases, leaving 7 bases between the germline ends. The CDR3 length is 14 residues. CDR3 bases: TGTGCCAGCAGCTTGGACAGGGTTAATGAAAAACTGTTTTTT. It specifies CASSLDRVNEKLFF.

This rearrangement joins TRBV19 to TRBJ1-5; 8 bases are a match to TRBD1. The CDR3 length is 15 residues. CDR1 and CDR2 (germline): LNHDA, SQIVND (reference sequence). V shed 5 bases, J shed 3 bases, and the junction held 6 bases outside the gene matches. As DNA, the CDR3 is TGTGCCAGTAGTTCCGAGGACAGGGTCAATCAGCCCCAGCATTTT. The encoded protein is CASSSEDRVNQPQHF.

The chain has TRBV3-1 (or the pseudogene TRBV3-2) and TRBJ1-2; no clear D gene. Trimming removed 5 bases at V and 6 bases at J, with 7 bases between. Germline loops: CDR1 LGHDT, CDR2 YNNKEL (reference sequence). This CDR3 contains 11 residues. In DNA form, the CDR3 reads TGTGCCAGCAGCGTACAGAATGGCTACACCTTC. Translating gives CASSVQNGYTF.

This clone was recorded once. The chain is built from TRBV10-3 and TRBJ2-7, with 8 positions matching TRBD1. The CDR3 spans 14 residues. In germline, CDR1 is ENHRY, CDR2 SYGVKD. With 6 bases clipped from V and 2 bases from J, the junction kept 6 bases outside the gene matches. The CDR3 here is CAIRLGQGAYEQYF. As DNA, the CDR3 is TGTGCCATCAGGCTCGGACAGGGTGCCTACGAGCAGTACTTC.

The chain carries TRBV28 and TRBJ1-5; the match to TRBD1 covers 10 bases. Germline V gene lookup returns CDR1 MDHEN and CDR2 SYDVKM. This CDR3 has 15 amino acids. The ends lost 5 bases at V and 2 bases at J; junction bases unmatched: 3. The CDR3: CASSLGTGGNQPQHF. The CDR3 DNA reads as TGTGCCAGCAGTCTAGGGACAGGGGGCAATCAGCCCCAGCATTTT.

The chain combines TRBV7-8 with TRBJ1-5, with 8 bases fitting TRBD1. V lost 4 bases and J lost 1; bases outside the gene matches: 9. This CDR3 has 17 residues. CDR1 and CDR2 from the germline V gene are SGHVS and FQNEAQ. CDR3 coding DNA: TGTGCCAGCAGCTCAGGACAGGGAAGGATAAGCAATCAGCCCCAGCATTTT. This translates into CASSSGQGRISNQPQHF.